The present TCR beta chain was sequenced within a study of blood T cell repertoires in COVID-19. Study in general: Samples of COVID-19 (acute and convalescent) were obtained from the United States, Italy and Spain. Sources were T cells, B-cell-depleted T cells, or PBMCs; the material itself was cDNA or gDNA.

How the authors handled the data: Estimation of nucleated cell counts was performed using reference gene primer amplification. Sequencing used immunoSEQ multiplex PCR; TCRdb keeps in-frame clones, though not all of them. Clonal size and the V and J genes are those of that table, whereas D and trimming came from the DNA. The sample comprises about 150,000 clones, more than 75% of which are singletons, and about 4% rests with the top ten. Germline loops: CDR1 SGHRS, CDR2 YFSETQ. This CDR3 region has 15 residues. V lost 1 base to trimming and J lost 5 bases, with 13 bases between them. The TCR comes from a man aged 60 to 75 with acute or convalescent COVID-19. The chain has TRBV5-1 and TRBJ2-1, with a tentative D call TRBD2 (6 bases). The sequenced material came from peripheral blood. As DNA, the CDR3 is TGCGCCAGCAGCTTGAGACTAGGATCGGACAATGAGCAGTTCTTC. Its translation: CASSLRLGSDNEQFF.